This TCR beta chain was identified in a study of T cells after yellow fever vaccination. About the study: It was SMART-Seq v4 Ultra Low Input that prepared the fractions with low cell numbers.

Findings and caveats of the study: The booster response re-showed most primary clones: about 96% CD4, approximately 90% CD8. Repertoires sorted by FACS could include abundant clonotypes that are contaminants from the bulk population.

In the case of this clonotype: The antigen remains undetermined.

Generation of TCR cDNA used 5'RACE template switching (which added a universal primer site and UMIs). TCRdb independently ran MiXCR on the 5' RACE reads; one entry per CDR3 protein. The sample records under 200,000 distinct CDR3 sequences, more than 9.5% being singletons. The material was CD8+ T cells sorted from PBMCs, obtained 15 days after the yellow fever booster vaccination. The sequence was obtained from a man between 18 and 35 years old who received the YFV17D yellow fever vaccine.

In DNA form, the CDR3 reads TGTGCCAGCAGCATCCGGGGACGAGATGGCTACACCTTC. This gives the protein CASSIRGRDGYTF. The V and J genes are TRBV7-3 and TRBJ1-2, with D maybe TRBD1 (5 bases). This CDR3 is built from 13 residues. Trimming took 5 bases from V and 6 from J, leaving 13 bases between them. The V gene's germline CDR1 is SGHTA and CDR2 FQGTGA. Using reference TRBV7-3 and TRBJ1-2 for the parts outside the CDR3, the full variable domain is GAGVSQTPSNKVTEKGKYVELRCDPISGHTALYWYRQSLGQGPEFLIYFQGTGAADDSGLPNDRFFAVRPEGSVSTLKIQRTERGDSAVYLCASSIRGRDGYTFGSGTRLTVV.